Following are 9 T cell receptor beta chains from one sample sequenced in a study of CD8+ T cells in alopecia areata (dated by TCRdb to 2017 to 2018). The sample's time point label, in plain terms: roughly 24 weeks on oral tofacitinib. The label giving this sample's treatment or condition can be read as: oral pan-JAK inhibitor, 5-10 mg twice daily. The library was produced with the immunoSEQ multiplex PCR assay. To provide template for TCR sequencing, every sample had RNA extracted and reverse transcribed into cDNA. The clones in this table, taken by TCRdb from immuneACCESS, are in-frame only. Not every clone is retained; where verified, under half of the shortfall comes from an unresolved V gene, and the cause of the rest is unknown. In this sample the table shows 75,000 to 80,000 clones, 66% of which occur a single time. The top ten constitute 23% of the sample. Material: CD8+ T cells sorted from blood, obtained at week 24, from a patient treated with tofacitinib. The receptors originated from a human donor with alopecia areata.

This rearrangement joins TRBV30 to TRBJ2-1, with D perhaps matching TRBD2 (5 bases). The length of the CDR3 is 16 residues. The V gene lost 1 base and the J gene lost 0 bases, with 13 bases spanning the gap. Germline V gene data show CDR1 as GTSNPN and CDR2 as SVGIG (reference sequence). CDR3 sequence (DNA): TGTGCCTGGAGTGCGGAGGTCCCCAGCTCCTACAATGAGCAGTTCTTC. Translated: CAWSAEVPSSYNEQFF.

This clone was picked up a small number of times. This chain connects TRBV6-5 to TRBJ2-5; TRBD2 might be the D (5 bases). This CDR3 region has 14 residues. Germline V gives CDR1 MNHEY, CDR2 SVGAGI. The germline V and J ends were trimmed by 6 bases and 0 bases, with 11 bases remaining between them. The CDR3: CASRTIKYQETQYF. The CDR3 nucleotides read TGTGCCAGCAGGACTATAAAGTACCAAGAGACCCAGTACTTC.

This sequence joins TRBV9 and TRBJ2-2; no firm D call. Trimming took off 3 bases at V and 6 bases at J, with 6 bases between the two ends. The germline gives CDR1 SGDLS, CDR2 YYNGEE. The CDR3 covers 12 residues. The CDR3 coding sequence is TGTGCCAGCAGCGGGTCATCCGGGGAGCTGTTTTTT. This codes for CASSGSSGELFF.

CDR3 sequence reads: CAWTDSQREWSYNEQFF. CDR3 sequence (DNA): TGTGCCTGGACTGATTCCCAGCGGGAGTGGTCCTACAATGAGCAGTTCTTC. This chain links TRBV30 with TRBJ2-1, with 8 bases matching TRBD2. The V and J ends lost 4 bases and 1 base, in that order; junction bases with no gene match: 12. This CDR3 comprises 17 residues. CDR1 GTSNPN and CDR2 SVGIG come from the germline V gene (reference sequence).

The chain employs TRBV4-3 and TRBJ1-2; the D is unclear. This CDR3 spans 14 amino acids. CDR1 and CDR2 from the germline V gene are LGHNA and YSLEER. The V end lost 0 bases, the J end lost 3 bases, and 8 bases lay between the germline ends. This CDR3 reads CASSQDLQDYGYTF. The CDR3 DNA is TGCGCCAGCAGCCAAGATCTGCAGGACTATGGCTACACCTTC.

This clone showed up just a few times. The V and J genes are TRBV7-9 and TRBJ1-2; D is undetermined. In germline, CDR1 is SEHNR, CDR2 FQNEAQ (reference sequence). This CDR3 region has 16 residues. The V and J ends lost 7 bases and 7 bases respectively, with 25 bases between them. The CDR3 loop is CASTPSLSRGWSGYTF. The CDR3 region has the DNA TGTGCCAGCACCCCGTCCCTGTCCCGGGGATGGAGTGGCTACACCTTC. Using reference TRBV7-9 and TRBJ1-2 for the parts outside the CDR3, the full variable domain is DTGVSQNPRHKITKRGQNVTFRCDPISEHNRLYWYRQTLGQGPEFLTYFQNEAQLEKSRLLSDRFSAERPKGSFSTLEIQRTEQGDSAMYLCASTPSLSRGWSGYTFGSGTRLTVV.

This clone was picked up a small number of times. This chain joins TRBV29-1 and TRBJ2-5; 14 positions match TRBD2. This CDR3 is built from 14 residues. The germline V gene encodes CDR1 SQVTM and CDR2 ANQGSEA. Trimming took 6 bases from V and 1 from J; bases not matched to a gene: 1. The CDR3 nucleotides are TGCAGCGTGGGACTAGCGGGAGTCCAAGAGACCCAGTACTTC. Its protein is CSVGLAGVQETQYF.

The CDR3 reads CASSFGVAEAFF. DNA of the CDR3: TGTGCCAGCAGCTTCGGCGTAGCTGAAGCTTTCTTT. This chain joins TRBV5-6 and TRBJ1-1; D remains unclear. The V end lost 2 bases, the J end lost 6 bases, and 8 bases lay between the germline ends. CDR3 length equals 12 residues. Germline CDR1 SGHDT, CDR2 YYEEEE.

The chain combines TRBV27 with TRBJ2-3; TRBD2 aligns across 9 bases. The CDR3 runs 18 residues. Germline CDR1 reads MNHEY; CDR2 reads SMNVEV (reference sequence). V trimming: 2 bases; J trimming: 1 base; junction bases outside the gene matches: 10. The CDR3 DNA reads as TGTGCCAGCAGTTTAGCCCCCTGGTTAGCGGGAGGCACAGATACGCAGTATTTT. Translated, it gives CASSLAPWLAGGTDTQYF.